The 26 T cell receptor beta chains below all came from one sample that was sequenced in a study of CD4 T cells in relation to SARS-CoV-2 and coronaviruses. The data were produced by immunoSEQ multiplex PCR, yet TCRdb's version contains in-frame clones alone and is incomplete. The sample shows 36,000 or so clones, 70% to 85% of them seen only once. Antigens of these TCRs are unknown. Source material: memory CD4+ T cells from PBMCs, cultured in vitro. The receptor source for this set is an adult with COVID-19.

This chain joins TRBV27 and TRBJ2-1; the D gene could be TRBD1 or TRBD2 (5 bases each). Germline CDR1 and CDR2: MNHEY and SMNVEV (reference sequence). The V end was cut by 4 bases, the J end by 8 bases, with 18 bases between. The CDR3 has 15 residues. The CDR3 reads CASSYPSGPTDEQFF. DNA for the CDR3: TGTGCCAGCAGTTACCCTTCGGGACCTACCGATGAGCAGTTCTTC.

J is TRBJ2-1 and V is TRBV28; a possible D gene is TRBD2 (5 bases). The CDR3 loop spans 13 amino acids. The germline V and J ends were trimmed by 4 bases and 15 bases, with 19 bases remaining between them. Germline V gives CDR1 MDHEN, CDR2 SYDVKM. For the CDR3, the DNA is TGTGCCAGCAGTTCTCCGACCACCCGGGATTGGTTCTTC. Encoded protein: CASSSPTTRDWFF.

This clone has a single count. The chain is built from TRBV29-1 and TRBJ2-1, with no clear D. CDR1 SQVTM and CDR2 ANQGSEA come from the germline V gene. Trimming removed 5 bases from V and 5 bases from J, with 13 bases in between. This CDR3 region has 13 residues. In DNA, the CDR3 is TGCAGCGTTCTACCTCCTATCCACAATGAGCAGTTCTTC. This sequence encodes CSVLPPIHNEQFF.

The chain uses TRBV5-4 and TRBJ2-7; 10 bases align to TRBD1. Germline trimming cut 4 bases from V and 0 bases from J; bases unmatched to any gene: 4. Germline assignment: CDR1 SGHNT and CDR2 YYREEE (reference sequence). CDR3 size: 15 residues. CDR3 amino acids: CASSLRTGGSYEQYF. The CDR3 nucleotides are TGTGCCAGCAGCCTTAGGACAGGGGGCTCCTACGAGCAGTACTTC.

The CDR3 nucleotides are TGTGCCAGCAGCCAAGGGGTCGCCCAAGAGACCCAGTACTTC. This sequence encodes CASSQGVAQETQYF. The rearrangement uses TRBV3-1 (or the pseudogene TRBV3-2) and TRBJ2-5; no definite D call. Trimming stripped 1 base from V and 1 base from J, with 7 bases between. Germline lookup yields CDR1 LGHDT and CDR2 YNNKEL (reference sequence). The CDR3 contains 14 residues.

The CDR3 DNA is TGTGCCAGCAGCCCGATCCAGCGGACACCGTACAATGAGCAGTTCTTC. Its protein product is CASSPIQRTPYNEQFF. The chain joins TRBV28 to TRBJ2-1, with D perhaps assigned TRBD1 or TRBD2 (5 bases each). Germline V CDR1 and CDR2: MDHEN, SYDVKM. This CDR3 region has 16 residues. V lost 6 bases to trimming and J lost 4 bases, with 19 bases between them.

The chain combines TRBV28 with TRBJ1-1; no clear D gene. The CDR3 extends over 11 amino acids. Trimming cost V 3 bases and J 5 bases, with 4 bases left between them. CDR1 and CDR2 (germline): MDHEN, SYDVKM. The CDR3 nucleotides read TGTGCCAGCAGTTTTGCGACTGAAGCTTTCTTT. Translating gives CASSFATEAFF. Full variable domain (rest looked up from reference TRBV28 and TRBJ1-1): DVKVTQSSRYLVKRTGEKVFLECVQDMDHENMFWYRQDPGLGLRLIYFSYDVKMKEKGDIPEGYSVSREKKERFSLILESASTNQTSMYLCASSFATEAFFGQGTRLTVV.

The chain uses TRBV27 and TRBJ1-1; D may be TRBD1 (6 bases). This CDR3 spans 20 amino acids. V was clipped by 6 bases and J by 5 bases, with 34 bases between them. Germline CDR1 reads MNHEY; CDR2 reads SMNVEV (reference sequence). The CDR3 nucleotides read TGTGCCAGCAGCTCCTCTGATTGGGGGGCTGCCGTAAAGGGGGGGACTGAAGCTTTCTTT. Amino acids: CASSSSDWGAAVKGGTEAFF.

The V and J genes are TRBV5-8 and TRBJ2-1, with 7 bases that match TRBD2. This CDR3 contains 18 residues. V lost 4 bases and J lost 0; bases outside the gene matches: 13. Germline V CDR1 and CDR2: SGHTS, YDEGEE. Written as DNA, the CDR3 is TGTGCCAGCAGCCGACAAATTTTAGCGGGCGACTCCTACAATGAGCAGTTCTTC. Translated: CASSRQILAGDSYNEQFF.

This clone showed up just once. The J gene is TRBJ2-1, the V gene TRBV18; TRBD2 agrees at 11 bases. V lost 3 bases and J lost 13; bases outside the gene matches: 14. The CDR3 has 16 residues. Germline CDR1 and CDR2: KGHSH and LQKENI. CDR3: CASSPRTGTSGNKQFF. The DNA for the CDR3 is TGTGCCAGCTCACCGCGCACCGGGACTAGCGGCAACAAACAGTTCTTC.

This sequence joins TRBV7-8 and TRBJ2-7; D remains unclear. Germline V lookup: CDR1 SGHVS, CDR2 FQNEAQ. V was cut by 2 bases and J by 2 bases, with 4 bases left in between. This CDR3 comprises 12 residues. CDR3 coding DNA: TGTGCCAGCAGCTTACAACCCTACGAGCAGTACTTC. Translated, it gives CASSLQPYEQYF.

The chain carries TRBV29-1 and TRBJ1-2, with 11 positions matching TRBD1. V dropped 0 bases and J dropped 5; count of bases not matched to a gene: 5. The CDR3 sequence is 15 residues long. Germline V gene data show CDR1 as SQVTM and CDR2 as ANQGSEA. As DNA, the CDR3 is TGCAGCGTTGAAGATCTGGACAGGGGGCTGTATGGCTACACCTTC. Translation gives CSVEDLDRGLYGYTF.

This chain connects TRBV19 to TRBJ2-7; TRBD2 is a possible D gene (5 bases). Per the germline V gene, CDR1 is LNHDA and CDR2 is SQIVND (reference sequence). This CDR3 comprises 12 residues. V was clipped by 7 bases and J by 0 bases, with 7 bases between them. DNA of the CDR3: TGTGCCAGTAAGCGGTACTCCTACGAGCAGTACTTC. Translating it yields CASKRYSYEQYF. Drawing the rest from reference TRBV19 and TRBJ2-7, the complete variable domain is DGGITQSPKYLFRKEGQNVTLSCEQNLNHDAMYWYRQDPGQGLRLIYYSQIVNDFQKGDIAEGYSVSREKKESFPLTVTSAQKNPTAFYLCASKRYSYEQYFGPGTRLTVT.

V is TRBV10-3 and J is TRBJ2-7, with TRBD1 matching 9 bases. The J segment lost 6 bases and the V segment lost 10 bases, leaving 13 bases of the junction unmatched. Germline lookup yields CDR1 ENHRY and CDR2 SYGVKD. CDR3 size: 14 residues. The CDR3 loop is CATRKGQGVSEQYF. For the CDR3, the DNA is TGTGCCACCAGAAAGGGACAGGGAGTCTCCGAGCAGTACTTC.

The CDR3, as DNA: TGCAGCGTTGATGGGGGACCCCTCCAACCTACGCAGTATTTT. Translation gives CSVDGGPLQPTQYF. This chain links TRBV29-1 with TRBJ2-3; D may be TRBD1 or TRBD2 (5 bases each). This CDR3 comprises 14 residues. Germline CDR1 and CDR2: SQVTM and ANQGSEA. V was trimmed by 3 bases and J by 8 bases, leaving 18 bases between them.

This sequence joins TRBV29-1 and TRBJ1-5; D ambiguous. The length of the CDR3 is 15 residues. Germline V CDR1 and CDR2: SQVTM, ANQGSEA. V shed 7 bases and J shed 2 bases, with 18 bases lying between them. CDR3 sequence reads: CSASTGLGGNQPQHF. The CDR3 DNA follows: TGCAGCGCTTCCACTGGGCTGGGCGGCAATCAGCCCCAGCATTTT.

V usage is TRBV12-3 or TRBV12-4 and J usage is TRBJ1-3; D is unresolved. CDR3 length: 13 residues. V lost 1 base and J lost 5, with 6 bases in between. CDR3 loop: CASSLGLRNTIYF. CDR3 nucleotides: TGTGCCAGCAGTTTAGGGCTCAGAAACACCATATATTTT.

CDR3 bases: TGTGCCAGTAGCCCCACGGGAGGCTATTCCTACGAGCAGTACTTC. Its protein product is CASSPTGGYSYEQYF. This rearrangement joins TRBV19 to TRBJ2-7, with 7 bases matching TRBD2. The V and J ends lost 6 bases and 1 base, in that order; junction bases with no gene match: 9. This CDR3 has 15 residues. Germline-derived CDR1 and CDR2 are LNHDA and SQIVND (reference sequence).

V usage is TRBV19 and J usage is TRBJ2-3; D perhaps matches TRBD2 (5 bases). Germline CDR1 reads LNHDA; CDR2 reads SQIVND (reference sequence). The CDR3 contains 12 residues. V was pared by 3 bases and J by 6 bases, with 7 bases between. In DNA, the CDR3 is TGTGCCAGTAGTATCACTAGGGATACGCAGTATTTT. Translated, it gives CASSITRDTQYF.

The chain has TRBV10-3 and TRBJ1-2; maybe TRBD1 (5 bases). V lost 4 bases and J 6 bases, leaving 15 bases between the germline ends. This CDR3 is 14 amino acids long. The germline V gene encodes CDR1 ENHRY and CDR2 SYGVKD. In DNA, the CDR3 is TGTGCCATCAGTGGGGGGGGGTTCTCGCATGGCTACACCTTC. Translation: CAISGGGFSHGYTF.

This sequence joins TRBV6-6 and TRBJ2-7; 7 positions agree with TRBD1. Germline-derived CDR1 and CDR2 are MNHNY and SVGAGI (reference sequence). The CDR3 has 14 amino acids. The V gene end was trimmed by 2 bases and the J gene end by 2 bases; junction bases not matched to a gene: 3. In DNA, the CDR3 is TGTGCCAGCAGTTACCGGGACAGTACCTACGAGCAGTACTTC. Protein sequence: CASSYRDSTYEQYF.

The chain carries TRBV27 and TRBJ1-6; the D is unclear. The CDR3 is 14 amino acids. Between the trimmed V and J ends, which lost 2 bases and 1 base, there was a span of 3 bases. Germline lookup yields CDR1 MNHEY and CDR2 SMNVEV (reference sequence). CDR3 sequence: CASSLGSYNSPLHF. CDR3 coding DNA: TGTGCCAGCAGTTTAGGGTCCTATAATTCACCCCTCCACTTT.

This clone was recorded a few times. The chain recombines TRBV28 with TRBJ2-7, with 10 bases that match TRBD1. The CDR3 spans 16 residues. The germline V gene encodes CDR1 MDHEN and CDR2 SYDVKM. Losses at the gene ends were 5 bases for V and 0 bases for J; bases not matched to a gene: 7. CDR3 in amino acids: CASSEGTGVSSYEQYF. The CDR3 nucleotides are TGTGCCAGCAGTGAAGGGACAGGGGTAAGCTCCTACGAGCAGTACTTC.

This clone was counted only a few times. This chain links TRBV18 with TRBJ1-5; D not resolved. V was clipped by 5 bases and J by 6 bases, with 8 bases between them. Looked up from germline, CDR1 is KGHSH and CDR2 is LQKENI. The CDR3 totals 12 residues. The CDR3 DNA reads TGTGCCAGCTCAACCCGGGGTCAGCCCCAGCATTTT. Its protein is CASSTRGQPQHF.

The rearrangement joins TRBV28 to TRBJ1-5, with 8 bases identical to TRBD1. The length of the CDR3 is 19 residues. The V and J ends lost 1 base and 3 bases, in that order; junction bases with no gene match: 14. Germline V gene sequence: CDR1 MDHEN, CDR2 SYDVKM. CDR3 region: CASSLSLVSGRGLNQPQHF. The CDR3 DNA is TGTGCCAGCAGTTTATCGCTCGTCTCGGGCAGGGGGCTCAATCAGCCCCAGCATTTT.

The chain recombines TRBV19 with TRBJ2-7; 8 nucleotides agree with TRBD2. Looked up from germline, CDR1 is LNHDA and CDR2 is SQIVND (reference sequence). CDR3 length equals 14 residues. The V segment lost 7 bases and the J segment 3 bases; nucleotides outside the gene matches: 8. The CDR3 here is CASTPRAGDYEQYF. The CDR3 coding sequence is TGTGCCAGTACCCCTCGAGCGGGAGACTACGAGCAGTACTTC. The full variable domain, rest sourced from reference TRBV19 and TRBJ2-7, is DGGITQSPKYLFRKEGQNVTLSCEQNLNHDAMYWYRQDPGQGLRLIYYSQIVNDFQKGDIAEGYSVSREKKESFPLTVTSAQKNPTAFYLCASTPRAGDYEQYFGPGTRLTVT.